This T cell receptor (beta chain) was retrieved from a study of T cells in Graves' hyperthyroidism and ophthalmopathy (dated by TCRdb to about 2019). For the study in its entirety: Peripheral blood samples were taken at initial diagnosis, before any treatment was given. To identify distinguishing TCR V-J signatures, a discovery cohort of around 100 patients was used, comprising 40 to 45 with Graves' ophthalmopathy and approximately 57 with stable Graves' hyperthyroidism. Prospective prediction of ophthalmopathy was tested in an independent validation cohort consisting of about 19 hyperthyroidism patients and approximately 16 patients who later progressed to ophthalmopathy. For training and testing, the roughly 100 patients in the discovery cohort were randomly divided in a 7:3 ratio. In about 6 Graves' hyperthyroidism patients, the study also compared T-cell repertoires from thyroid tissue with T-cell repertoires from blood. After blood sampling, hyperthyroidism patients were treated with methimazole at a starting dose of 30 mg daily, and ophthalmopathy patients were treated with high-dose intravenous methylprednisolone. The paper describes TCR Vbeta CDR3 sequencing of 130 to 150 peripheral blood samples, made up of approximately 40 ophthalmopathy patients, approximately 76 hyperthyroidism patients and 17 progressor patients. Study-wide findings and limitations: Ophthalmopathy was separated from stable hyperthyroidism by a 13 V-J signature model, with about 88% sensitivity and around 81% specificity obtained in cross-validation and 80%/75% obtained in testing. In validation, the model predicted progression to ophthalmopathy a median of about 6 months before onset, with about 64% sensitivity and almost 75% specificity. Blood samples also contained most of the expanded thyroid clonotypes (frequency above 0.001), which suggests that blood repertoires may reflect thyroid immune responses. No statistical method was used to fix the sample size in advance, and group allocation was not hidden from the investigators.

The TCR beta CDR3 regions were amplified from the RNA transcripts. A first-round RT-PCR of the TCR CDR3 used the HTBI primer set with the Qiagen OneStep RT-PCR kit. Libraries were constructed in a second round of multiplex PCR, after which size selection and purification were carried out. Paired-end sequencing of the libraries was performed with 100 bp reads on an Illumina HiSeq2000. Per the source publication's procedure: SOAPnuke was used to process the raw data, removing reads that contained adapters or uncalled bases, had a mean Phred below 15, or lacked an exact match to the constant primer or identifier. High-quality paired reads were merged using COPE v1.2.5, and each unique nucleotide sequence was defined as a clonotype. Clonotypes were aligned to IMGT TRBV, TRBD and TRBJ reference segments using MiTCR v1.1. Analysis was restricted to V-J combinations with a frequency above 0.0001, which covered 99.2% of repertoires. The TCS score was defined as F50 (clonal expansion) divided by E x V (chaos), with BLOSUM62-based TCRdist calculated between CDR3 peptides within each V-J. Welch's t-statistics and random forest reduced approximately 520 V-J features to 13, which were used in a naive Bayes classifier (R e1071). In TCRdb, the public reads were trimmed at Q25 with fastp and aligned with MiXCR, with productive beta chains retained. Rows matching on CDR3 protein sequence are summarized as one entry with the most common DNA and genes. These V and J calls are TCRdb output, not the study's own analysis. The sample data list approximately 410,000 distinct CDR3 sequences, and roughly 13% of these were observed just once. 5.3% of the sample comes from the top ten.

Trimming leaves V shorter by 6 bases and J shorter by 6 bases, with the junction holding 15 bases beyond the gene matches. Its CDR3 holds 17 amino acids, cysteine through phenylalanine. Only the CDR3 DNA stays, 51 bases, in frame from base 1. CDR1 and CDR2 (MDHEN, SYDVKM) derive from the germline V gene. Stable Graves' hyperthyroidism was defined as the absence of progression to ophthalmopathy over 18 months of follow-up. The hyperthyroidism patients were between 18 and 65 years old and newly diagnosed, with a disease duration of less than 2 months. The study excluded patients with uncontrolled infections, other autoimmune diseases, pregnancy or lactation. Clinical symptoms, serum thyroxine and TRAb, thyroid ultrasound, and orbital computed tomography formed the basis for the diagnoses. Ficoll-Paque density gradient centrifugation was used to isolate PBMCs from around 9.1 ml of fresh peripheral blood. Trizol reagent was used to extract total RNA, and RNA quality was then checked on an Agilent 2100 Bioanalyzer.

The sample holds many counts of this clonotype. No cognate antigen has been identified for it. There are no base qualities to consult, and no much larger clone falls within one base. Sequencing was done on a sample of blood. The origin of this receptor is a woman aged 18-35 years with Graves' hyperthyroidism. The chain couples TRBV28 to TRBJ1-5; 9 junctional bases match TRBD1. The CDR3 in this case is CASSQVPGTGPGQPQHF. The sequenced DNA: TGTGCCAGCAGCCAAGTTCCCGGGACAGGGCCCGGTCAGCCCCAGCATTTT. Reference TRBV28 and TRBJ1-5 genes cover what lies past the CDR3, so the full variable domain is DVKVTQSSRYLVKRTGEKVFLECVQDMDHENMFWYRQDPGLGLRLIYFSYDVKMKEKGDIPEGYSVSREKKERFSLILESASTNQTSMYLCASSQVPGTGPGQPQHFGDGTRLSIL.